Following are 5 T cell receptor beta chains from one sample sequenced in a study of T cell repertoires in ileal Crohn's disease. Time point of the sample: neoterminal ileum biopsy at postoperative endoscopy, about 6 months after surgery. TCRdb's table, derived via immunoSEQ multiplex PCR, lists solely in-frame clones and lacks some. The repertoire consists of 15,000 to 20,000 clones, with about three quarters occurring once and the leading ten covering 4% to 5%. The sample was ileal tissue. These receptors originate from an adult with Crohn's disease.

In its sample, this clone was seen a few times. The rearrangement links TRBV28 to TRBJ2-5; 7 positions match TRBD1. This CDR3 has 13 amino acids. The ends lost 6 bases at V and 3 bases at J; junction bases unmatched: 4. The germline CDR1 and CDR2 sequences are MDHEN and SYDVKM. CDR3 sequence: CASRRQGEETQYF. Here the CDR3 DNA reads TGTGCCAGCAGGCGACAGGGAGAAGAGACCCAGTACTTC.

The rearrangement links TRBV6-5 to TRBJ2-3; the match to TRBD2 covers 7 bases. Germline CDR1 is MNHEY and CDR2 is SVGAGI. Germline trimming cut 10 bases from V and 1 base from J; bases unmatched to any gene: 5. This CDR3 comprises 13 residues. CDR3 amino acids: CATKRGGTDTQYF. The DNA of the CDR3 is TGTGCCACGAAACGGGGGGGCACAGATACGCAGTATTTT.

This chain joins TRBV4-1 and TRBJ1-3; D is perhaps TRBD1 (6 bases). The CDR3 contains 15 residues. V dropped 2 bases and J dropped 2 bases, with 10 bases sitting between them. CDR1 is MGHRA, CDR2 YSYEKL, per germline. CDR3 in amino acids: CASSQSQGPGNTIYF. DNA for the CDR3: TGCGCCAGCAGCCAATCACAGGGACCTGGAAACACCATATATTTT.

This clone has a handful of counts. V and J are TRBV6-5 and TRBJ1-4, with 9 positions matching TRBD1. Looked up from germline, CDR1 is MNHEY and CDR2 is SVGAGI. This CDR3 is 14 amino acids long. Trimming took 6 bases from V and 5 from J; bases not matched to a gene: 4. CDR3 DNA: TGTGCCAGCAGACCGACAGGGGGAAATGAAAAACTGTTTTTT. This gives the protein CASRPTGGNEKLFF.

The V and J genes are TRBV5-5 and TRBJ1-2; possible D gene TRBD1, 5 bases. Germline assignment: CDR1 SGHKS and CDR2 YYEKEE (reference sequence). Trimming removed 3 bases from V and 3 bases from J, with 15 bases in between. CDR3 length: 15 amino acids. CDR3 residues: CASSSGQTGDYGYTF. CDR3 nucleotides: TGTGCCAGCAGCTCTGGACAAACGGGCGACTATGGCTACACCTTC.